Each of the 24 T cell receptor beta chains below was sequenced from the same sample in a study of T-cell memory formation after mild COVID-19. TCRdb redid the calling of the 5' RACE reads with MiXCR, one entry per CDR3 protein. The table has 550,000 to 700,000 distinct CDR3 sequences, about 18% seen once; the top ten hold roughly 8%. Material for sequencing was PBMCs or a T cell subset sorted from them (not recorded which). The source is an adult woman who had mild COVID-19 (a few samples of this study predate the infection). Cell type and time point are not known.

The sample holds a few counts of this clonotype. V is TRBV7-3 and J is TRBJ2-1; the D is unclear. Per the germline V gene, CDR1 is SGHTA and CDR2 is FQGTGA. V was pared by 2 bases and J by 4 bases, with 6 bases between. The CDR3 has 13 amino acids. The CDR3 sequence: CASSLGNYNEQFF. The CDR3 DNA reads TGTGCCAGCAGCTTAGGGAATTACAATGAGCAGTTCTTC.

This clonotype has more than one count but fewer than ten. J is TRBJ1-3 and V is TRBV4-1, with D possibly TRBD1 on 6 matching bases. This CDR3 has 16 residues. V lost 5 bases and J lost 4, with 18 bases in between. Per the germline V gene, CDR1 is MGHRA and CDR2 is YSYEKL. Here the CDR3 reads CASSFRQDQEGNTIYF. As DNA, the CDR3 is TGCGCCAGCAGCTTCCGACAGGATCAAGAAGGAAACACCATATATTTT.

This clonotype was observed a few times. This chain links TRBV12-5 with TRBJ2-7; TRBD2 might be the D (5 bases). CDR1 LGHNT and CDR2 FRNRAP come from the germline V gene. The CDR3 sequence is 11 residues long. Deletions cut 4 bases from V and 9 bases from J, with 10 bases between. In nucleotides, the CDR3 is TGTGCTAGTGGTTGGGGAGAAATGCAGTACTTC. Encoded protein: CASGWGEMQYF.

Only a few counts were recorded for this clonotype. The chain recombines TRBV5-1 with TRBJ2-6; TRBD2 matches 7 bases. The CDR3 is made up of 15 amino acids. Germline CDR1 and CDR2: SGHRS and YFSETQ. J lost 4 bases, V lost 1 base, and 2 bases had no gene match. This CDR3 reads CASSLSLAGANVLTF. CDR3 nucleotide sequence: TGCGCCAGCAGCTTGTCACTAGCGGGGGCCAACGTCCTGACTTTC.

The rearrangement links TRBV12-3 or TRBV12-4 to TRBJ2-5; 8 bases map to TRBD2. CDR3 length equals 13 residues. Trimming cost V 7 bases and J 6 bases; bases outside gene matches: 7. The CDR3 DNA reads as TGTGCCAGCAATGCGGGGGGCTGGAAGACCCAGTACTTC. This codes for CASNAGGWKTQYF.

This clonotype was counted a few times. Written as DNA, the CDR3 is TGTGCCAGCAGTTTCTCCCTCTCGCAGCCCCAGCATTTT. Encoded protein: CASSFSLSQPQHF. The chain combines TRBV12-3 or TRBV12-4 with TRBJ1-5, with D uncertain. Between the trimmed V and J ends, which lost 3 bases and 7 bases, there was a span of 10 bases. This CDR3 comprises 13 residues.

J is TRBJ2-3 and V is TRBV12-3 or TRBV12-4; 11 positions agree with TRBD2. This CDR3 contains 16 residues. The ends lost 5 bases at V and 5 bases at J; junction bases unmatched: 9. The CDR3 sequence is CASSPLTSGIGDTQYF. Written as DNA, the CDR3 is TGTGCCAGCAGTCCTCTGACTAGCGGGATAGGAGATACGCAGTATTTT.

The J gene is TRBJ2-1, the V gene TRBV12-3 or TRBV12-4; TRBD1 or TRBD2 may be the D gene (5 bases each). Deletions cut 8 bases from V and 0 bases from J, with 14 bases between. This CDR3 has 15 amino acids. The CDR3 DNA sequence: TGTGCCAGCCGGGGACCGATGAGCTCCTACAATGAGCAGTTCTTC. As protein: CASRGPMSSYNEQFF.

This clonotype was recorded a few times. V usage is TRBV7-9 and J usage is TRBJ2-1; D possibly matches TRBD1 or TRBD2 (5 bases each). The CDR3 sequence is 14 residues long. The V end lost 5 bases, the J end lost 2 bases, and 10 bases lay between the germline ends. CDR1 and CDR2 (germline): SEHNR, FQNEAQ (reference sequence). The DNA for the CDR3 is TGTGCCAGCAGCCGGGACGGAACCTACAATGAGCAGTTCTTC. This sequence encodes CASSRDGTYNEQFF.

The rearrangement links TRBV27 to TRBJ1-2, with D possibly matching TRBD1 (6 bases). The CDR3 is 15 residues long. Trimming took off 4 bases at V and 1 base at J, with 13 bases between the two ends. The germline CDR1 and CDR2 sequences are MNHEY and SMNVEV (reference sequence). The CDR3 DNA reads as TGTGCCAGCAGTTCCCGAGGGGGGTTTAACTATGGCTACACCTTC. It yields the protein CASSSRGGFNYGYTF.

The chain combines TRBV7-8 with TRBJ2-7, with 8 nucleotides matching TRBD2. The length of the CDR3 is 14 residues. J gave up 2 bases and V 3 bases, and 3 bases lay outside the gene matches. Germline V gene sequence: CDR1 SGHVS, CDR2 FQNEAQ. This chain's CDR3 is CASSFLAGTYEQYF. The CDR3 region has the DNA TGTGCCAGCAGCTTTCTAGCGGGCACCTACGAGCAGTACTTC.

The rearrangement links TRBV6-5 to TRBJ1-2; no firm D call. Looked up from germline, CDR1 is MNHEY and CDR2 is SVGAGI. The CDR3 loop spans 13 amino acids. The ends were cut back, 0 bases at V and 4 bases at J, with 6 bases in the middle. CDR3 bases: TGTGCCAGCAGTTACTCGAAGGCCTATGGCTACACCTTC. Translated, it gives CASSYSKAYGYTF.

This clonotype has only a few counts. The chain combines TRBV4-1 with TRBJ2-1; a weak D match, TRBD2 (5 bases). Per the germline V gene, CDR1 is MGHRA and CDR2 is YSYEKL. The V end was cut by 2 bases, the J end by 7 bases, with 18 bases between. The CDR3 contains 16 residues. CDR3 coding DNA: TGCGCCAGCAGCCAACGTCCTAGCCCCACAGAGAATGAGCAGTTCTTC. This translates into CASSQRPSPTENEQFF.

This clonotype was found a few times. The chain links TRBV6-2 or TRBV6-3 to TRBJ2-1; perhaps TRBD2 as D (6 bases). Trimming removed 5 bases at V and 9 bases at J, with 20 bases between. In germline, CDR1 is MNHEY, CDR2 SVGEGT. There are 15 residues in the CDR3. The CDR3 is CASSLSGPPSGEQFF. The CDR3 DNA reads as TGTGCCAGCAGTCTTAGCGGTCCCCCCTCGGGTGAGCAGTTCTTC.

This rearrangement joins TRBV12-3 or TRBV12-4 to TRBJ1-1, with TRBD1 as a possible D gene (6 bases). V shed 6 bases and J shed 0 bases, with 14 bases lying between them. This CDR3 comprises 15 residues. As DNA, the CDR3 is TGTGCCAGCAGCAAAGGGGGGAACATGAACACTGAAGCTTTCTTT. It is translated as CASSKGGNMNTEAFF.

Only a few counts were recorded for this clonotype. V is TRBV7-2 and J is TRBJ2-7, with D possibly being TRBD1 (5 bases). The CDR3 sequence is 12 residues long. From germline, CDR1 is SGHTA and CDR2 FQGNSA. V gave up 6 bases and J gave up 5 bases, with 11 bases separating them. CDR3 coding DNA: TGTGCCAGCAGGCTAGGGGCGGACGAGCAGTACTTC. Its translation: CASRLGADEQYF.

CDR3 nucleotides: TGTGCCAGCAGTTTATGGGTAGGGGGGTACGAGCAGTACTTC. This sequence encodes CASSLWVGGYEQYF. The rearrangement links TRBV12-3 or TRBV12-4 to TRBJ2-7; D might be TRBD1 or TRBD2, each matching 6 bases. Trimming cost V 2 bases and J 4 bases, with 12 bases left between them. This CDR3 is built from 14 residues.

This clonotype has more than one count but fewer than ten. The chain uses TRBV5-1 and TRBJ2-3; the match to TRBD2 covers 11 bases. The CDR3 length is 15 residues. Germline V lookup: CDR1 SGHRS, CDR2 YFSETQ. The junction had 4 bases not matched to a gene; V was cut back by 7 bases and J by 0 bases. As DNA, the CDR3 is TGCGCCAGCTCCACTAGCGGGAGAAGCACAGATACGCAGTATTTT. This encodes CASSTSGRSTDTQYF.

CDR3 in amino acids: CASTITLTGSDTQYF. CDR3 DNA sequence: TGTGCCAGCACCATTACCCTCACTGGTTCAGATACGCAGTATTTT. The gene calls are TRBV12-3 or TRBV12-4 and TRBJ2-3; D is unclear. CDR3 length equals 15 residues. V gave up 7 bases and J gave up 4 bases, with 18 bases separating them.

The CDR3 sequence is CAISRQGADTEAFF. DNA of the CDR3: TGTGCCATCAGCCGGCAGGGGGCGGACACTGAAGCTTTCTTT. The chain combines TRBV10-3 with TRBJ1-1, with 8 bases that match TRBD1. Germline values: CDR1 ENHRY, CDR2 SYGVKD. J lost 3 bases, V lost 6 bases, and 6 bases had no gene match. The CDR3 runs 14 residues.

This clonotype was seen more than once but under ten times. The genes are TRBV12-3 or TRBV12-4 and TRBJ2-7; 9 bases fit TRBD2. The CDR3 loop spans 16 amino acids. The V segment lost 1 base and the J segment 1 base; nucleotides outside the gene matches: 5. CDR3 DNA: TGTGCCAGCAGTTTAGTTGCCCTAGCGGGGTCCTACGAGCAGTACTTC. Its translation is CASSLVALAGSYEQYF.

This clonotype turned up a few times. V usage is TRBV7-2 and J usage is TRBJ2-1; 7 nucleotides match TRBD2. Germline assignment: CDR1 SGHTA and CDR2 FQGNSA. The CDR3 covers 17 residues. V gave up 4 bases and J gave up 4 bases; unmatched junction bases: 13. The CDR3 bases are TGTGCCAGCAGCTCGACATTCAGCGGGGACGGATACAATGAGCAGTTCTTC. Translation gives CASSSTFSGDGYNEQFF.

The chain is built from TRBV18 and TRBJ2-1, with 8 bases that match TRBD1. The CDR3 extends over 17 amino acids. Germline CDR1 reads KGHSH; CDR2 reads LQKENI. With V trimmed by 2 bases and J by 1 base, 7 bases remained unmatched. The CDR3 loop is CASSPNRGTNSYNEQFF. The CDR3 nucleotides are TGTGCCAGCTCACCAAACAGGGGGACCAATTCCTACAATGAGCAGTTCTTC.

In this sample, this clonotype turned up a few times. The chain uses TRBV10-3 and TRBJ1-1, with D hard to call. In germline, CDR1 is ENHRY, CDR2 SYGVKD. V was trimmed by 7 bases and J by 0 bases, leaving 9 bases between them. CDR3 length equals 13 residues. The CDR3 protein is CAIKSEMNTEAFF. DNA of the CDR3: TGTGCCATCAAATCAGAGATGAACACTGAAGCTTTCTTT.